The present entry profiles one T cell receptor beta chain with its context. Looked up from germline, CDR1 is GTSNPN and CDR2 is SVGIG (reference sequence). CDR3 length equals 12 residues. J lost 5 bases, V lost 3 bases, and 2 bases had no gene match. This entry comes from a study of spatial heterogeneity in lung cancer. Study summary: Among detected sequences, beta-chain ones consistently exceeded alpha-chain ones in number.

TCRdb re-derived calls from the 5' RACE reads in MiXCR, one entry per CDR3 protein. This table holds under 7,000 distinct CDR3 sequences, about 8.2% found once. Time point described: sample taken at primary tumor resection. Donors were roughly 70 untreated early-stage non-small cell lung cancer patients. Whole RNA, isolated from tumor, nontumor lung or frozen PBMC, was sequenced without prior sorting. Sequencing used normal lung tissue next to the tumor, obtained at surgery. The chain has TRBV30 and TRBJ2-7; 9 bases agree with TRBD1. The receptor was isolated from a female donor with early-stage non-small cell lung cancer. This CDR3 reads CAWRGQGHEQYF. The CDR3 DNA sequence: TGTGCCTGGAGGGGACAGGGCCACGAGCAGTACTTC. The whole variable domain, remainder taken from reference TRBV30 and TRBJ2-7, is SQTIHQWPATLVQPVGSPLSLECTVEGTSNPNLYWYRQAAGRGLQLLFYSVGIGQISSEVPQNLSASRPQDRQFILSSKKLLLSDSGFYLCAWRGQGHEQYFGPGTRLTVT.